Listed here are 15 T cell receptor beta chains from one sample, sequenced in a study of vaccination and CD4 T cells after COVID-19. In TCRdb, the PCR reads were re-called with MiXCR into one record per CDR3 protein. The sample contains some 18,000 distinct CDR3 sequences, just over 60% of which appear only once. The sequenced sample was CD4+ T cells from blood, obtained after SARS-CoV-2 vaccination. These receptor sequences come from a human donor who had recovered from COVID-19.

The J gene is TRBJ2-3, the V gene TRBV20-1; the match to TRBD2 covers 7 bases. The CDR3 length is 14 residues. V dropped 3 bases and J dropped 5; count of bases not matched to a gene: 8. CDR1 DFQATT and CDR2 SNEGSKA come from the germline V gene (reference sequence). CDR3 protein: CSASWPSGLDTQYF. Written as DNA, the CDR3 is TGCAGTGCTAGTTGGCCTAGCGGACTAGATACGCAGTATTTT.

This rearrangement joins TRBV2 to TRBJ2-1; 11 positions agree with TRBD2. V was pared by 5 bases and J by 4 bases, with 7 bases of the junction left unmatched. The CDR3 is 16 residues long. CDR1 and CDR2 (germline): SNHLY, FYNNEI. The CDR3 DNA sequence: TGTGCCAGCAGTCACCGAAGGACTAGCGGGTACAATGAGCAGTTCTTC. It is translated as CASSHRRTSGYNEQFF. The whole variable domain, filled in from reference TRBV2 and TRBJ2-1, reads EPEVTQTPSHQVTQMGQEVILRCVPISNHLYFYWYRQILGQKVEFLVSFYNNEISEKSEIFDDQFSVERPDGSNFTLKIRSTKLEDSAMYFCASSHRRTSGYNEQFFGPGTRLTVL.

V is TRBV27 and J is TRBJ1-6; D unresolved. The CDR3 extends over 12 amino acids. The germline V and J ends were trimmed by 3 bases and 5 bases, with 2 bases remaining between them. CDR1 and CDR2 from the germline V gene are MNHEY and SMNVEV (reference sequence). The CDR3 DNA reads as TGTGCCAGCAGTTTCGATAATTCACCCCTCCACTTT. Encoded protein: CASSFDNSPLHF.

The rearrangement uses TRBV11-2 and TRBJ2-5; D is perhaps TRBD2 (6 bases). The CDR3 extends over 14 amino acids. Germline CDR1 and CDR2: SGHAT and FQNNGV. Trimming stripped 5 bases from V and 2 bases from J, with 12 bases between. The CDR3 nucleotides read TGTGCCAGCAGCGGGCGCGGGGTACAAGAGACCCAGTACTTC. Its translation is CASSGRGVQETQYF.

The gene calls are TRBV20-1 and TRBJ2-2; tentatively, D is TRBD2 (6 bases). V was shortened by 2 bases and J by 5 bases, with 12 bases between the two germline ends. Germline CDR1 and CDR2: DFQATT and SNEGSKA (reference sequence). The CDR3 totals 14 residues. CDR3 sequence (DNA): TGCAGTGCTAGATACGGGAGAGGGACCGGGGAGCTGTTTTTT. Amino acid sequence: CSARYGRGTGELFF.

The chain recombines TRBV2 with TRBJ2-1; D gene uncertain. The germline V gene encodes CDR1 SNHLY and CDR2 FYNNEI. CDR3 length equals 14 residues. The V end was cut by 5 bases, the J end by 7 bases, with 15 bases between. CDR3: CASSPLGYGNEQFF. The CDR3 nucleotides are TGTGCCAGCAGTCCCCTCGGGTATGGTAATGAGCAGTTCTTC.

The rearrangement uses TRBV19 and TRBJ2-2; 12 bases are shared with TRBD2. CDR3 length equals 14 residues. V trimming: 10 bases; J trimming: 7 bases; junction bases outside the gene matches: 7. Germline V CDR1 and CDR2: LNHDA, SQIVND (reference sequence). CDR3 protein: CATASGRAGGELFF. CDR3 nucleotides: TGTGCCACGGCTAGCGGGAGGGCCGGCGGGGAGCTGTTTTTT.

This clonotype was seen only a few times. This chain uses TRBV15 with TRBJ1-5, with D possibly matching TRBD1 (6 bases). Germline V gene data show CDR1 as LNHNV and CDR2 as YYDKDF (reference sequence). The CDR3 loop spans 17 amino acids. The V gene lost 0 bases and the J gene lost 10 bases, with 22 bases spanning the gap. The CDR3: CATSRDRLGAPHGPQHF. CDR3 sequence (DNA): TGTGCCACCAGCAGAGATCGGCTGGGGGCGCCACATGGACCCCAGCATTTT.

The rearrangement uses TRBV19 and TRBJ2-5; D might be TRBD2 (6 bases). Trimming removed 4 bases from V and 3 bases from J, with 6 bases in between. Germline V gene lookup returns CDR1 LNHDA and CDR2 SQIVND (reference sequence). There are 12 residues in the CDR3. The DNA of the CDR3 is TGTGCCAGTAGTAGCGGGAAAGAGACCCAGTACTTC. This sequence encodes CASSSGKETQYF.

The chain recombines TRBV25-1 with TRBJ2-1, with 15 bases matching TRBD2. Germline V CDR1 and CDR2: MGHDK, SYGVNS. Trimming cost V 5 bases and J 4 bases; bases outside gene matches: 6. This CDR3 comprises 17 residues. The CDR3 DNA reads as TGTGCCAGCAGTTTACCGGGACTAGCGGGAGGTTACAATGAGCAGTTCTTC. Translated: CASSLPGLAGGYNEQFF.

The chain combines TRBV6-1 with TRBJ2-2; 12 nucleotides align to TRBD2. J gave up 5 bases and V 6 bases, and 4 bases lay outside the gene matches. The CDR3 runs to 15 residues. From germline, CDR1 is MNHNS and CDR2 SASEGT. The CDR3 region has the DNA TGTGCCAGCAGAATGACTAGCGGGAGAACCGGGGAGCTGTTTTTT. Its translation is CASRMTSGRTGELFF.

CDR3 nucleotide sequence: TGTGCCAGCAGTTATTCTCTTGCGGGCCCTTACGATGAGCAGTTCTTC. Protein: CASSYSLAGPYDEQFF. The J gene is TRBJ2-1, the V gene TRBV6-5; weak D call: TRBD2 (5 bases). The CDR3 is made up of 16 amino acids. Germline V lookup: CDR1 MNHEY, CDR2 SVGAGI. V was clipped by 3 bases and J by 8 bases, with 20 bases between them.

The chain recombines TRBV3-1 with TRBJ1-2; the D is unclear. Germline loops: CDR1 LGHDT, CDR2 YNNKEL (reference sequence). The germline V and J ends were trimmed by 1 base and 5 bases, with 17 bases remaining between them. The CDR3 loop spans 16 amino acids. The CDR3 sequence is CASSQGRSGGVYGYTF. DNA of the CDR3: TGTGCCAGCAGCCAAGGCCGGTCAGGTGGAGTTTATGGCTACACCTTC.

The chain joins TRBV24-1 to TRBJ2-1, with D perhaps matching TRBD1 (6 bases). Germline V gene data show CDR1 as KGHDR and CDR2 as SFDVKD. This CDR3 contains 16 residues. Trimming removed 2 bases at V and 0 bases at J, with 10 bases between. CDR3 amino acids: CATSDSTGSSYNEQFF. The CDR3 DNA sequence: TGTGCCACCAGTGATTCTACAGGGAGCTCCTACAATGAGCAGTTCTTC.

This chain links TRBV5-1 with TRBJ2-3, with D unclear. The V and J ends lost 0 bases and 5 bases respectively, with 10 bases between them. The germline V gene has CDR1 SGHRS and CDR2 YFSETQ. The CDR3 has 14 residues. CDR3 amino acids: CASSLATLLDTQYF. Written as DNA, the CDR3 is TGCGCCAGCAGCTTGGCCACCCTCTTAGATACGCAGTATTTT.